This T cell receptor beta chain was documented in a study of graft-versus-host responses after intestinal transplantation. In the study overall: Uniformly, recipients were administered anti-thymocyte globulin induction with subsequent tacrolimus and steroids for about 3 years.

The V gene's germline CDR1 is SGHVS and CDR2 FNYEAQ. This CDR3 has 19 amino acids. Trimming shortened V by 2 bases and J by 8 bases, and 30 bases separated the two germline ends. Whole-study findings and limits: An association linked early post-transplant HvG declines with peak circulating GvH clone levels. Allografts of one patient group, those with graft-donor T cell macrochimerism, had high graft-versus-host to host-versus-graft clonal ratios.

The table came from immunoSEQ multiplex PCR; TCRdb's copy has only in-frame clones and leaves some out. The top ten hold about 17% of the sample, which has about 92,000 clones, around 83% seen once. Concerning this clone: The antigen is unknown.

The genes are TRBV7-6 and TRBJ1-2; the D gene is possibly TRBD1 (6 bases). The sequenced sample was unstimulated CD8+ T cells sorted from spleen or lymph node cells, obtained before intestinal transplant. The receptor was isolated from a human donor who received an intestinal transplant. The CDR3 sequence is CASSLSPTPTGRGLEGYTF. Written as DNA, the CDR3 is TGTGCCAGCAGCTTATCGCCTACACCAACTGGTCGGGGGCTGGAGGGCTACACCTTC.